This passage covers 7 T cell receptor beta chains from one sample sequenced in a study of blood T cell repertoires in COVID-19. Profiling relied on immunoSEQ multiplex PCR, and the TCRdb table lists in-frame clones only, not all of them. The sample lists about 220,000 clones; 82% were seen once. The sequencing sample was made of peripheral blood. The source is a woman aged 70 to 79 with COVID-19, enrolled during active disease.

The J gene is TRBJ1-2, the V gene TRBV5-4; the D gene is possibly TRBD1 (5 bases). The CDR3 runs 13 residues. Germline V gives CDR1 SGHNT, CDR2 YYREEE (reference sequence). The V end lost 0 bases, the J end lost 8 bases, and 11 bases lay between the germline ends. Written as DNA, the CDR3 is TGTGCCAGCAGCTTGGGCCAGGGAAAAGGCTACACCTTC. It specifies CASSLGQGKGYTF.

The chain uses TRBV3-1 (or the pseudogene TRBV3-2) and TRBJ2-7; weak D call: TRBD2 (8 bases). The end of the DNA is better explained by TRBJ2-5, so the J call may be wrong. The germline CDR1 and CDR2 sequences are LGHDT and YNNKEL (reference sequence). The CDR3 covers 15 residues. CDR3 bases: TGTGCCAGCAGCCCAGGGGGGACTAGGTTAGAGACCCAGTACTTC. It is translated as CASSPGGTRLETQYF.

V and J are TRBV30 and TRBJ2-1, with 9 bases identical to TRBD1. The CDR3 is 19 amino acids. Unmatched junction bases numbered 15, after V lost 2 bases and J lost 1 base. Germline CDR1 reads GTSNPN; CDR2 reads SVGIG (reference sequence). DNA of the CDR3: TGTGCCTGGAGTATTGGGGACAGGGCCATAGGGGGTTCCTACAATGAGCAGTTCTTC. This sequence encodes CAWSIGDRAIGGSYNEQFF.

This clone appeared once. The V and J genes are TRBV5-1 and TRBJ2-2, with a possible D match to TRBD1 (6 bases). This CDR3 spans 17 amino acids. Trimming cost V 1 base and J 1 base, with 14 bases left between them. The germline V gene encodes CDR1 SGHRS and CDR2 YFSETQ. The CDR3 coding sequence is TGCGCCAGCAGCTTGTCTAAAGGGGGACAGAACACCGGGGAGCTGTTTTTT. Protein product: CASSLSKGGQNTGELFF.

CDR3 protein: CASSWGLGETQYF. For the CDR3, the DNA is TGTGCCAGCAGCTGGGGACTAGGAGAGACCCAGTACTTC. The chain couples TRBV11-2 to TRBJ2-5, with 8 bases identical to TRBD2. The CDR3 is 13 residues long. V was pared by 4 bases and J by 4 bases, with 2 bases of the junction left unmatched. Germline lookup yields CDR1 SGHAT and CDR2 FQNNGV. Combining the CDR3 with reference TRBV11-2 and TRBJ2-5 gives the whole variable domain EAGVAQSPRYKIIEKRQSVAFWCNPISGHATLYWYQQILGQGPKLLIQFQNNGVVDDSQLPKDRFSAERLKGVDSTLKIQPAKLEDSAVYLCASSWGLGETQYFGPGTRLLVL.

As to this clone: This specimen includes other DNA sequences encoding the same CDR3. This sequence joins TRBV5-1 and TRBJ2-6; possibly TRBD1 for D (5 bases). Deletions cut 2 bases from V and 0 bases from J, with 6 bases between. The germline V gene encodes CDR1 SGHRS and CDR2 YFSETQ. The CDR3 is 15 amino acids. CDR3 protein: CASSLDSSGANVLTF. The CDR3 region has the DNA TGCGCCAGCAGCTTAGACAGCTCTGGGGCCAACGTCCTGACTTTC.

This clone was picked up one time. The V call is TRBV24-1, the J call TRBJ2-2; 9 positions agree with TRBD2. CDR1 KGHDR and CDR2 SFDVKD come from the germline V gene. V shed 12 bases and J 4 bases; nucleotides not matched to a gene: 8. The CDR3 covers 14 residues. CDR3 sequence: CAAQGLASTGELFF. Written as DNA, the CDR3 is TGTGCCGCCCAGGGACTAGCAAGCACCGGGGAGCTGTTTTTT.